This is a list of T cell receptor beta chains from one sample in a study of T cell responses to AZD1222 COVID-19 vaccine. Generated by immunoSEQ multiplex PCR, the TCRdb table keeps only in-frame clones and is missing some. The table has about 110,000 clones, about nine tenths seen once; the top ten hold roughly 1.2%. The sequencing here drew on peripheral blood, taken on day 0 of AZD1222 vaccination. Source of these receptors: an adult in good health. Both conserved end residues are part of each CDR3. The D gene is left open where the match is weak. Size is stated for part of the rows, as once, few or many counts, or as a class when the clone is expanded.

j_call v_call clone_size d_call cdr3_nt cdr3_aa
TRBJ2-1 TRBV15 - - TGTGCCACCAGCAGAGATTCCCAAGGACTGACTGGTGAGCAGTTCTTC CATSRDSQGLTGEQFF
TRBJ1-6 TRBV7-9 few - TGTGCCAGCAGCCCCCCCCAGGGTCGGGCCCTCCACTTT CASSPPQGRALHF
TRBJ2-5 TRBV6-6 - - TGTGCCAGCAGCCGGGGGCGGGGAAACCAAGAGACCCAGTACTTC CASSRGRGNQETQYF
TRBJ1-1 TRBV4-1 - - TGCGCCAGCAGGCCCCTCGGGGGGAACACTGAAGCTTTCTTT CASRPLGGNTEAFF
TRBJ1-1 TRBV9 - - TGTGCCAGCAGCCCCCAGAGGGGATTGGCTGAAGCTTTCTTT CASSPQRGLAEAFF
TRBJ1-2 TRBV19 - - TGTGCCAGTAGCGCACTAGGAGACTATGGCTACACCTTC CASSALGDYGYTF
TRBJ1-2 TRBV12-3/TRBV12-4 - - TGTGCCAGCAGTTTCGGGGGGGATTATGGCTACACCTTC CASSFGGDYGYTF
TRBJ2-2 TRBV6-5 once TRBD1 TGTGCCAGCAGTACGGGACAGGGGAACACCGGGGAGCTGTTTTTT CASSTGQGNTGELFF
TRBJ1-6 TRBV6-4 - - TGTGCCAGCAGTTCGGTTGGCCAGGGGTTTTCACCCCTCCACTTT CASSSVGQGFSPLHF
TRBJ2-7 TRBV18 few - TGTGCCAGCTCACCAGGCCGATACTACGAGCAGTACTTC CASSPGRYYEQYF
TRBJ1-2 TRBV10-3 - TRBD1 TGTGCCATTTCCGGACAGGGGAACTATGGCTACACCTTC CAISGQGNYGYTF
TRBJ1-1 TRBV6-5 few - TGTGCCAGCACCAGGGGCTCCACCTCCACTGAAGCTTTCTTT CASTRGSTSTEAFF
TRBJ2-3 TRBV7-9 - - TGTGCCAGCAGCCTCCGACTCGCCCGAGATACGCAGTATTTT CASSLRLARDTQYF
TRBJ1-5 TRBV9 once - TGTGCCAGCAGCGTAGGGGTCAATCAGCCCCAGCATTTT CASSVGVNQPQHF
TRBJ2-3 TRBV19 - - TGTGCCAGTAGTAATCGGGCCTACCTTTCCACAGATACGCAGTATTTT CASSNRAYLSTDTQYF
TRBJ1-4 TRBV4-1 - TRBD1 TGCGCCAGCAGCTTGACAGGGGGTGAAAAACTGTTTTTT CASSLTGGEKLFF
TRBJ2-5 TRBV4-2 once TRBD2 TGTGCCAGCAGCCAAGATCCCCTGGCTAGCGGGGGTGAGACCCAGTACTTC CASSQDPLASGGETQYF